This TCR beta chain was sequenced during a study of T cell changes during pregnancy in multiple sclerosis. Clones were sequenced by immunoSEQ multiplex PCR, and TCRdb holds only the in-frame ones, with some missing. Counted here are some 69,000 clones, 90% occurring once; the ten biggest clones make up roughly 2.2%. CDR3 size: 16 residues. Per germline, CDR1 SGDLS and CDR2 YYNGEE. V lost 1 base to trimming and J lost 4 bases; unmatched junction nucleotides: 6. J is TRBJ2-3 and V is TRBV9, with 10 bases fitting TRBD2. This clonotype was sampled from a female donor in good health, enrolled as a control in a pregnancy study. Source: peripheral blood, taken in the second trimester of pregnancy. The CDR3 here is CASSVFASGGADTQYF. CDR3 DNA sequence: TGTGCCAGCAGCGTATTTGCTAGCGGGGGTGCAGATACGCAGTATTTT.